This entry lists 22 T cell receptor beta chains sequenced from one sample in a study of T cell clonotyping in hematopoietic cell transplantation. TCRdb's table, derived via immunoSEQ multiplex PCR, lists solely in-frame clones and lacks some. The sample has about 44,000 clones; 94% are singletons. The sample was peripheral blood mononuclear cells. The receptor set was obtained from a woman between 45 and 65 years old in good health. Some clones in this sample may be carry-over from other donors' samples.

J is TRBJ1-1 and V is TRBV28; D ambiguous. Trimming removed 7 bases at V and 1 base at J, with 10 bases between. Per the germline V gene, CDR1 is MDHEN and CDR2 is SYDVKM. CDR3 length: 13 amino acids. CDR3 protein: CASMVNQNTEAFF. CDR3 DNA sequence: TGTGCCAGCATGGTCAACCAGAACACTGAAGCTTTCTTT.

This clone has a single count. CDR3 region: CASSLWGQGRGETQYF. The CDR3 bases are TGTGCCAGCAGCTTATGGGGACAGGGGAGAGGGGAGACCCAGTACTTC. V gene TRBV7-6 combines with J gene TRBJ2-5, with 10 bases aligning to TRBD1. J lost 5 bases, V lost 2 bases, and 8 bases had no gene match. The germline V gene has CDR1 SGHVS and CDR2 FNYEAQ. The CDR3 loop spans 16 amino acids.

J is TRBJ2-5 and V is TRBV29-1; 7 nucleotides match TRBD1. The DNA end is more similar to TRBJ2-7, so the J call may be wrong. The length of the CDR3 is 11 residues. The germline gives CDR1 SQVTM, CDR2 ANQGSEA. The CDR3: CSAQTGTEQYF. CDR3 DNA sequence: TGCAGCGCCCAGACAGGGACCGAGCAGTACTTC.

J is TRBJ2-7 and V is TRBV7-2; 10 positions match TRBD1. CDR1 is SGHTA, CDR2 FQGNSA, per germline. The J segment lost 5 bases and the V segment lost 5 bases, leaving 12 bases of the junction unmatched. CDR3 size: 16 residues. Here the CDR3 DNA reads TGTGCCAGCAGCGTTGACGCCGGGACAGGGGTCAACGAGCAGTACTTC. Protein: CASSVDAGTGVNEQYF. Variable domain in full (rest from reference TRBV7-2 and TRBJ2-7): GAGVSQSPSNKVTEKGKDVELRCDPISGHTALYWYRQSLGQGLEFLIYFQGNSAPDKSGLPSDRFSAERTGGSVSTLTIQRTQQEDSAVYLCASSVDAGTGVNEQYFGPGTRLTVT.

The J gene is TRBJ2-2, the V gene TRBV11-2; D gene unclear. This CDR3 contains 14 residues. Trimming removed 7 bases from V and 0 bases from J, with 9 bases in between. CDR1 is SGHAT and CDR2 is FQNNGV in the germline V gene. The CDR3 coding sequence is TGTGCCAGCATCCCGACTGCGAACACCGGGGAGCTGTTTTTT. Its translation is CASIPTANTGELFF.

The chain employs TRBV5-1 and TRBJ1-3; 8 positions match TRBD1. Trimming removed 4 bases from V and 4 bases from J; junction bases left unmatched: 10. Per germline, CDR1 SGHRS and CDR2 YFSETQ. The CDR3 sequence is 16 residues long. The CDR3 reads CASSPNQGARGNTIYF. In nucleotides, the CDR3 is TGCGCCAGCAGCCCCAACCAGGGGGCGAGGGGAAACACCATATATTTT.

The rearrangement links TRBV2 to TRBJ1-1, with D uncertain. The CDR3 contains 12 residues. CDR1 is SNHLY and CDR2 is FYNNEI in the germline V gene. Trimming took off 6 bases at V and 3 bases at J, with 8 bases between the two ends. CDR3 DNA: TGTGCCAGCAGCCTAACCTACACTGAAGCTTTCTTT. This codes for CASSLTYTEAFF.

The chain joins TRBV5-4 to TRBJ1-1; D is unclear. The CDR3 consists of 13 residues. V shed 4 bases and J shed 3 bases, with 10 bases lying between them. Germline CDR1 is SGHNT and CDR2 is YYREEE (reference sequence). CDR3 nucleotides: TGTGCCAGCAGCCGACCGTTCGACACTGAAGCTTTCTTT. Translated: CASSRPFDTEAFF.

This chain connects TRBV19 to TRBJ1-1; the D is unclear. This CDR3 has 12 amino acids. The V and J ends lost 4 bases and 5 bases respectively, with 8 bases between them. Germline loops: CDR1 LNHDA, CDR2 SQIVND (reference sequence). The DNA of the CDR3 is TGTGCCAGTAGTACCCTTACAACTGAAGCTTTCTTT. It yields the protein CASSTLTTEAFF.

V gene TRBV7-6 combines with J gene TRBJ2-5; unclear D gene. The germline V and J ends were trimmed by 2 bases and 3 bases, with 7 bases remaining between them. In germline, CDR1 is SGHVS, CDR2 FNYEAQ. The CDR3 contains 13 residues. The CDR3 protein is CASSLLVEETQYF. The CDR3 coding sequence is TGTGCCAGCAGCTTACTTGTCGAAGAGACCCAGTACTTC. Full variable domain (remainder filled in from reference TRBV7-6 and TRBJ2-5): GAGVSQSPRYKVTKRGQDVALRCDPISGHVSLYWYRQALGQGPEFLTYFNYEAQQDKSGLPNDRFSAERPEGSISTLTIQRTEQRDSAMYRCASSLLVEETQYFGPGTRLLVL.

This chain uses TRBV5-1 with TRBJ2-7; TRBD2 aligns across 7 bases. The V gene end was trimmed by 4 bases and the J gene end by 6 bases; junction bases not matched to a gene: 10. The CDR3 is 14 amino acids. Germline values: CDR1 SGHRS, CDR2 YFSETQ. The chain's CDR3 is CASSATPGGGEQYF. CDR3 nucleotides: TGCGCCAGCAGCGCAACACCAGGCGGGGGCGAGCAGTACTTC.

The V call is TRBV25-1, the J call TRBJ2-7; D possibly matches TRBD1 or TRBD2 (5 bases each). Trimming took off 1 base at V and 4 bases at J, with 23 bases between the two ends. The CDR3 loop spans 18 amino acids. The V gene's germline CDR1 is MGHDK and CDR2 SYGVNS. The CDR3 region is CASSEFEVPRGVPYEQYF. The CDR3 DNA is TGTGCCAGCAGTGAATTTGAGGTGCCGCGAGGGGTCCCGTACGAGCAGTACTTC.

V gene TRBV5-4 combines with J gene TRBJ2-3; D gene uncertain. This CDR3 is built from 12 residues. Germline CDR1 and CDR2: SGHNT and YYREEE (reference sequence). V lost 0 bases, J lost 4 bases, and 3 bases lay in between. CDR3 nucleotide sequence: TGTGCCAGCAGCTTGGATGCAGATACGCAGTATTTT. It codes for CASSLDADTQYF.

CDR3 DNA: TGTGCCAGCAGCTTATATCAGGGGGAGAATCAGCCCCAGCATTTT. It is translated as CASSLYQGENQPQHF. The chain couples TRBV7-2 to TRBJ1-5, with 7 bases lining up with TRBD1. The J segment lost 4 bases and the V segment lost 2 bases, leaving 5 bases of the junction unmatched. Germline-derived CDR1 and CDR2 are SGHTA and FQGNSA. The length of the CDR3 is 15 residues.

The chain has TRBV2 and TRBJ1-2; D possibly corresponds to TRBD1 (5 bases). Germline values: CDR1 SNHLY, CDR2 FYNNEI. The CDR3 length is 12 residues. The germline V and J ends were trimmed by 10 bases and 2 bases, with 11 bases remaining between them. The CDR3 nucleotides are TGTGCCACCCAACGGGGGAACTATGGCTACACCTTC. It yields the protein CATQRGNYGYTF.

The chain recombines TRBV27 with TRBJ2-1; the D gene could be TRBD1 or TRBD2 (5 bases each). The CDR3 consists of 15 residues. Germline assignment: CDR1 MNHEY and CDR2 SMNVEV (reference sequence). V shed 8 bases and J shed 1 base, with 15 bases lying between them. CDR3: CASGGLGDSYNEQFF. In nucleotides, the CDR3 is TGTGCCAGCGGCGGGCTGGGGGATTCCTACAATGAGCAGTTCTTC.

The CDR3, as DNA: TGTGCCAGCAGTGAACAGGGGTTTAGCAATCAGCCCCAGCATTTT. This translates into CASSEQGFSNQPQHF. The V gene is TRBV2, the J gene TRBJ1-5; D possibly corresponds to TRBD1 (6 bases). The CDR3 is made up of 15 amino acids. Germline-derived CDR1 and CDR2 are SNHLY and FYNNEI. The V gene lost 2 bases and the J gene lost 0 bases, with 8 bases spanning the gap.

The V call is TRBV19, the J call TRBJ1-4; TRBD1 aligns across 8 bases. From germline, CDR1 is LNHDA and CDR2 SQIVND (reference sequence). The ends lost 7 bases at V and 7 bases at J; junction bases unmatched: 8. CDR3 length equals 14 residues. Written as DNA, the CDR3 is TGTGCCAGTACCCCCCAGGGGGCGGGTGAAAAACTGTTTTTT. The encoded protein is CASTPQGAGEKLFF.

V gene TRBV19 combines with J gene TRBJ2-2, with a tentative D call TRBD2 (6 bases). Germline V CDR1 and CDR2: LNHDA, SQIVND (reference sequence). Trimming removed 0 bases from V and 5 bases from J, with 13 bases in between. The CDR3 runs to 16 residues. DNA for the CDR3: TGTGCCAGTAGTATAGAAGGAGGGTATCGAACCGGGGAGCTGTTTTTT. Protein product: CASSIEGGYRTGELFF.

This chain links TRBV10-3 with TRBJ2-7; 8 nucleotides align to TRBD1. Trimming removed 7 bases from V and 6 bases from J; junction bases left unmatched: 11. The germline CDR1 and CDR2 sequences are ENHRY and SYGVKD. The CDR3 loop spans 14 amino acids. CDR3 sequence (DNA): TGTGCCATCACGAGGAACCAGGGGGCGACCGAGCAGTACTTC. Its protein product is CAITRNQGATEQYF.

V gene TRBV19 combines with J gene TRBJ1-5; D ambiguous. The V gene lost 7 bases and the J gene lost 5 bases, with 18 bases spanning the gap. The germline gives CDR1 LNHDA, CDR2 SQIVND (reference sequence). This CDR3 has 15 residues. The CDR3 loop is CASTFGYDTDQPQHF. The CDR3 region has the DNA TGTGCCAGTACCTTCGGATACGACACCGATCAGCCCCAGCATTTT.

This clone was seen just once. The chain combines TRBV7-9 with TRBJ2-1, with TRBD2 identical over 9 bases. In germline, CDR1 is SEHNR, CDR2 FQNEAQ (reference sequence). V shed 3 bases, J shed 0 bases, and the junction held 6 bases outside the gene matches. There are 17 residues in the CDR3. CDR3 sequence reads: CASSFLAGSYSYNEQFF. The CDR3 DNA reads TGTGCCAGCAGCTTTCTAGCGGGGTCCTACTCCTACAATGAGCAGTTCTTC.